These 7 T cell receptor beta chains were all obtained from the same sample, sequenced in a study of blood T cells in healthy people across ages. A second about 7 to 12 cycle PCR used barcoded and J-beta primers. TCRdb called the 5' RACE reads again in MiXCR, with one record for every CDR3 protein. The data contain more than 800,000 distinct CDR3 sequences, around 30% of them singletons. Sample: blood. The receptors originated from an elderly woman in good health.

Notes on this clonotype: This clone may be a read error of a much larger clone one base away. This chain connects TRBV7-2 to TRBJ2-1; 7 bases fit TRBD2. The J call may be faulty, since TRBJ2-7 better matches the DNA end. This CDR3 has 15 amino acids. The germline CDR1 and CDR2 sequences are SGHTA and FQGNSA. CDR3: CASFAGGSSYNEQYF. Here the CDR3 DNA reads TGTGCCAGCTTCGCCGGCGGGAGCTCCTACAATGAGCAGTACTTC.

This clonotype was seen repeatedly, ten times or more. A much more abundant neighbour one base away suggests this may be a read error. This chain uses TRBV20-1 with TRBJ2-5, with a tentative D call TRBD2 (5 bases). There are 14 residues in the CDR3. From germline, CDR1 is DFQATT and CDR2 SNEGSKA (reference sequence). The CDR3 DNA is TGTGCTATGCTAAGTTCGGCTAGCCGAGGTGAGCAGTACTTC. Translation gives CAMLSSASRGEQYF.

This clonotype was observed at least ten times. The gene calls are TRBV6-2 or TRBV6-3 and TRBJ2-1, with 12 bases lining up with TRBD2. V was clipped by 5 bases and J by 4 bases; unmatched bases: 6. Germline CDR1 is MNHEY and CDR2 is SVGEGT. This CDR3 is 16 amino acids long. The CDR3 reads CASSPRGLAGYNEQFF. The DNA of the CDR3 is TGTGCCAGCAGTCCGAGGGGACTAGCGGGTTACAATGAGCAGTTCTTC.

The chain recombines TRBV14 with TRBJ1-2; TRBD1 is a possible D gene (6 bases). V lost 6 bases to trimming and J lost 4 bases, with 18 bases between them. CDR1 is SGHDN, CDR2 FVKESK, per germline. The CDR3 covers 15 residues. The DNA of the CDR3 is TGTGCCAGCAGGCCGTCATGGGGGCCCTCCTATGGCTACACCTTC. Translated: CASRPSWGPSYGYTF. The complete variable domain, with remaining parts taken from reference TRBV14 and TRBJ1-2, reads EAGVTQFPSHSVIEKGQTVTLRCDPISGHDNLYWYRRVMGKEIKFLLHFVKESKQDESGMPNNRFLAERTGGTYSTLKVQPAELEDSGVYFCASRPSWGPSYGYTFGSGTRLTVV.

Many counts were recorded for this clonotype. This chain links TRBV6-5 with TRBJ2-1; TRBD2 matches at 10 bases. J gave up 6 bases and V 4 bases, and 6 bases lay outside the gene matches. CDR1 and CDR2 (germline): MNHEY, SVGAGI. This CDR3 spans 15 amino acids. CDR3 sequence: CASSSSGGLRNEQFF. Written as DNA, the CDR3 is TGTGCCAGCAGTTCTAGCGGGGGCCTTCGCAATGAGCAGTTCTTC.

On this clonotype: A read error may produce the germline difference seen at one junction end. V usage is TRBV10-3 and J usage is TRBJ1-2; no firm D call. Germline CDR1 ENHRY, CDR2 SYGVKD. This CDR3 region has 16 residues. The CDR3 sequence: CAVSGSRSSGNYGYTF. The CDR3, as DNA: TGCGCCGTCAGTGGAAGCAGGTCTTCCGGAAACTATGGCTACACCTTC.

The CDR3 coding sequence is TGTGCCAGCAGCCAAATCAGGGCCGGGGAGCTGTTTTTT. Translation gives CASSQIRAGELFF. V usage is TRBV3-1 and J usage is TRBJ2-2, with D possibly being TRBD1 (5 bases). V lost 2 bases and J lost 6, with 7 bases in between. Germline V gene sequence: CDR1 LGHDT, CDR2 YNNKEL (reference sequence). The CDR3 is 13 amino acids.